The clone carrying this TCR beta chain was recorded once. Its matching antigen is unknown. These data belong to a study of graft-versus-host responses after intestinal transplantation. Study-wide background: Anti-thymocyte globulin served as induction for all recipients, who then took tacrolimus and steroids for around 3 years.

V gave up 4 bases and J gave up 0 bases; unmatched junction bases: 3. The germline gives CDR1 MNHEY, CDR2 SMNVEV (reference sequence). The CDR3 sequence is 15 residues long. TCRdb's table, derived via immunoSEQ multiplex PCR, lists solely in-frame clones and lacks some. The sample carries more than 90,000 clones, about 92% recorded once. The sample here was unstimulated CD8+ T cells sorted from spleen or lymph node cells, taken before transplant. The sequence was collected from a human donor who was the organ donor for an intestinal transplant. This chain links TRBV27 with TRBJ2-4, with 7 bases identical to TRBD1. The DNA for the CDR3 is TGTGCCAGCAGTTCTGACAGGGTAGCCAAAAACATTCAGTACTTC. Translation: CASSSDRVAKNIQYF.